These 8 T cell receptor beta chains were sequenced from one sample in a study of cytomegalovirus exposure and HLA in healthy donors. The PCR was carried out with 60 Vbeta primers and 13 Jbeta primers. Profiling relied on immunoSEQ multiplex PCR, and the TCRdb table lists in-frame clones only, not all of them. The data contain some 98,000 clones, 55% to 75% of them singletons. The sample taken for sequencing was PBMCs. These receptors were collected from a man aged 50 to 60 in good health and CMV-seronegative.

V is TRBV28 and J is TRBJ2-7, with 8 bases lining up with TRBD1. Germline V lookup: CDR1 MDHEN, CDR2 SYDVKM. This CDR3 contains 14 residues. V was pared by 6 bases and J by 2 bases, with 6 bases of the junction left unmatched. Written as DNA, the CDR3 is TGTGCCAGCAGCTCGGGACAGGTGACCTACGAGCAGTACTTC. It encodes CASSSGQVTYEQYF.

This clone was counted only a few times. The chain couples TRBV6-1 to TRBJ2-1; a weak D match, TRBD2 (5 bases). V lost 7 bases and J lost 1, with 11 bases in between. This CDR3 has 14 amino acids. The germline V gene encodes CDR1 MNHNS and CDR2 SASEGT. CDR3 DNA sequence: TGTGCCAGCAACGAAGCGGCTTCCTACAATGAGCAGTTCTTC. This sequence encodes CASNEAASYNEQFF.

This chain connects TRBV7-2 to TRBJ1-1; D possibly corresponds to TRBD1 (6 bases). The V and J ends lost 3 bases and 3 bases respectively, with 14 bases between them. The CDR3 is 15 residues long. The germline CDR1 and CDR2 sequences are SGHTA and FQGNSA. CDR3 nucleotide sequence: TGTGCCAGCAGCTTGGGGGGGGCGGGGGACACTGAAGCTTTCTTT. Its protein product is CASSLGGAGDTEAFF.

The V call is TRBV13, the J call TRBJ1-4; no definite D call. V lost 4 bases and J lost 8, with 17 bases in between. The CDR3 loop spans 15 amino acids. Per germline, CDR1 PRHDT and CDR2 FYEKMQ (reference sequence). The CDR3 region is CASSSAGEEDEKLFF. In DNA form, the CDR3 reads TGTGCCAGCAGCTCGGCCGGGGAGGAGGACGAAAAACTGTTTTTT.

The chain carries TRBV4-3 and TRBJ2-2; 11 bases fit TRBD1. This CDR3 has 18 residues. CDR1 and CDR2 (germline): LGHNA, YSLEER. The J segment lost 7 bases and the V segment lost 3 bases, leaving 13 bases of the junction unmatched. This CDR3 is CASSQMGDRGISGGELFF. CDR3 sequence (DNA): TGCGCCAGCAGCCAGATGGGGGACAGGGGGATAAGTGGCGGGGAGCTGTTTTTT.

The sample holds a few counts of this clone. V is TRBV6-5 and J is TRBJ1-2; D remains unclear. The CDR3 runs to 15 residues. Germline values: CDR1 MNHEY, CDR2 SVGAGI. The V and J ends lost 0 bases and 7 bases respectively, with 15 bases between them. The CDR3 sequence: CASSYSFDTAAGYTF. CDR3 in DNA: TGTGCCAGCAGTTACTCCTTCGACACAGCGGCTGGCTACACCTTC.

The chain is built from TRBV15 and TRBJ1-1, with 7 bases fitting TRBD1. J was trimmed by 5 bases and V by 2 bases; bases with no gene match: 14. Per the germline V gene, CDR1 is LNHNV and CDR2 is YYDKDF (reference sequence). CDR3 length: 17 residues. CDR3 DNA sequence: TGTGCCACCAGCAGATGGACAGGAGTAGGCTGGGGGACTGAAGCTTTCTTT. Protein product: CATSRWTGVGWGTEAFF.

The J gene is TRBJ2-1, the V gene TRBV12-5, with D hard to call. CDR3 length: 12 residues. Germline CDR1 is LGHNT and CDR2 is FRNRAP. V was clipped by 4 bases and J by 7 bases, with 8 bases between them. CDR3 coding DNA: TGTGCTAGTGGTTACCATGCGAATGAGCAGTTCTTC. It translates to CASGYHANEQFF.